The 2 T cell receptor beta chains given below trace back to one sample, sequenced in a study of post-analysis software for immune sequencing data. Study-wide findings and caveats: Patients carried 5 or 6 TRBV segments more frequently than controls did, and TRBV5-6, TRBV5-1 and TRBV20-1 were among them.

Libraries were made from TCR beta cDNA, and they carried unique molecular identifiers. TCRdb ran MiXCR on the PCR reads and lists one entry per CDR3 protein. The sample has about 190,000 distinct CDR3 sequences, 29% seen once. No antigens are known for them. The sequenced sample consisted of blood. The receptors derive from a girl aged 2 to 17 with multiple sclerosis.

On this clonotype itself: A much larger clone is a single base away; this may be a read error. The gene calls are TRBV6-1 and TRBJ1-2; the D is unclear. CDR3 length equals 15 residues. Germline-derived CDR1 and CDR2 are MNHNS and SASEGT. V was pared by 1 base and J by 6 bases, with 15 bases between. The CDR3 DNA reads as TGTGCCAGCAGTGAAGACCCCCGGGGTCAGCATGGCTACACCTTC. Protein product: CASSEDPRGQHGYTF.

The chain has TRBV24-1 and TRBJ1-2; 10 bases fit TRBD1. The junction had 10 bases not matched to a gene; V was cut back by 9 bases and J by 7 bases. Germline V gene sequence: CDR1 KGHDR, CDR2 SFDVKD. The CDR3 contains 14 residues. The CDR3 reads CATGTGTGAVGYTF. DNA of the CDR3: TGTGCCACCGGTACCGGGACAGGGGCAGTTGGCTACACCTTC.